This T cell receptor (beta chain) was documented in a study of control samples from healthy donors and cancer patients. Germline CDR1 and CDR2: WNHNN and SYGVQD (reference sequence). The CDR3 covers 14 residues. Trimming took 7 bases from V and 2 from J, leaving 14 bases between them. Data came from immunoSEQ multiplex PCR; TCRdb stores just in-frame clones and leaves some out. The sample records approximately 50,000 clones, roughly 86% being singletons. V gene TRBV10-1 combines with J gene TRBJ2-5, with D possibly matching TRBD2 (6 bases). The receptor was isolated from a woman aged 55 to 70 with lung cancer. The source material was PBMCs. CDR3 bases: TGCGCCAGCACCCTCATGGAGGGGCAAGAGACCCAGTACTTC. This gives the protein CASTLMEGQETQYF.